A single sample gave rise to the 22 T cell receptor beta chains below, sequenced in a study of T cells in Graves' hyperthyroidism and ophthalmopathy. The TCR beta CDR3 regions underwent amplification using RNA transcripts as the source. First-round RT-PCR targeting the TCR CDR3 was performed with the HTBI primer set. TCRdb processed the multiplex PCR reads anew with MiXCR; each CDR3 protein has one entry. The repertoire holds 300,000 to 350,000 distinct CDR3 sequences, with around 17% as singletons. Sequencing used blood. The receptor set was obtained from a man aged 30 to 45 with Graves' hyperthyroidism.

This clonotype has a count of ten or more. The chain couples TRBV6-2 or TRBV6-3 to TRBJ1-6; D unclear. V lost 6 bases, J lost 8 bases, and 17 bases lay in between. CDR3 length equals 15 residues. Germline assignment: CDR1 MNHEY and CDR2 SVGEGT. The CDR3 region is CASSLGPPVDSPLHF. As DNA, the CDR3 is TGTGCCAGCAGCCTCGGACCGCCGGTCGATTCACCCCTCCACTTT.

This clonotype was seen repeatedly, ten times or more. The J gene is TRBJ1-1, the V gene TRBV27, with D perhaps matching TRBD1 (5 bases). Trimming left V 1 base short and J 0 bases short, with 12 bases between. In germline, CDR1 is MNHEY, CDR2 SMNVEV (reference sequence). CDR3 length equals 16 residues. This CDR3 reads CASSLLGVGMNTEAFF. As DNA, the CDR3 is TGTGCCAGCAGTTTATTGGGGGTAGGGATGAACACTGAAGCTTTCTTT.

The V call is TRBV6-5, the J call TRBJ2-7, with TRBD1 identical over 8 bases. Germline loops: CDR1 MNHEY, CDR2 SVGAGI. The CDR3 has 15 residues. With V trimmed by 2 bases and J by 9 bases, 12 bases remained unmatched. In nucleotides, the CDR3 is TGTGCCAGCAGTTACCGCCTGGACAGGGTATCCTGGCAGTACTTC. This sequence encodes CASSYRLDRVSWQYF.

The sample holds a few counts of this clonotype. V and J are TRBV24-1 and TRBJ1-5, with D possibly being TRBD1 (6 bases). The V gene's germline CDR1 is KGHDR and CDR2 SFDVKD. V dropped 3 bases and J dropped 11 bases, with 19 bases sitting between them. The CDR3 is made up of 15 amino acids. The CDR3 is CATSDRMDSSESQHF. The CDR3 DNA follows: TGTGCCACCAGTGATCGGATGGACAGCTCCGAGTCCCAGCATTTT.

The rearrangement links TRBV5-1 to TRBJ1-2, with a possible D match to TRBD1 (5 bases). The germline V gene encodes CDR1 SGHRS and CDR2 YFSETQ. V was trimmed by 3 bases and J by 2 bases, leaving 14 bases between them. This CDR3 is 15 amino acids long. In DNA form, the CDR3 reads TGCGCCAGCAGCTCTACCGGGGCAGCCAACTATGGCTACACCTTC. Its translation: CASSSTGAANYGYTF. The entire variable domain, with the rest obtained from reference TRBV5-1 and TRBJ1-2, is as follows: KAGVTQTPRYLIKTRGQQVTLSCSPISGHRSVSWYQQTPGQGLQFLFEYFSETQRNKGNFPGRFSGRQFSNSRSEMNVSTLELGDSALYLCASSSTGAANYGYTFGSGTRLTVV.

This clonotype has ten or more counts. The V and J genes are TRBV12-3 or TRBV12-4 and TRBJ2-2, with TRBD2 as a possible D gene (5 bases). The CDR3 loop spans 17 amino acids. V lost 0 bases to trimming and J lost 0 bases, with 11 bases between them. The CDR3 reads CASSLAGERPNTGELFF. The CDR3 DNA follows: TGTGCCAGCAGTTTAGCGGGAGAGCGACCGAACACCGGGGAGCTGTTTTTT.

Only a few counts were recorded for this clonotype. The chain joins TRBV29-1 to TRBJ1-1; D perhaps matches TRBD1 (6 bases). V lost 7 bases to trimming and J lost 0 bases, with 21 bases between them. The CDR3 runs to 16 residues. Per germline, CDR1 SQVTM and CDR2 ANQGSEA. The CDR3 sequence is CSGCRDTRPMNTEAFF. Written as DNA, the CDR3 is TGCAGCGGATGCAGGGACACCAGGCCTATGAACACTGAAGCTTTCTTT.

There are many counts of this clonotype. The chain carries TRBV20-1 and TRBJ2-7; 9 nucleotides match TRBD1. Trimming cost V 2 bases and J 7 bases; bases outside gene matches: 9. The CDR3 runs to 14 residues. Germline CDR1 is DFQATT and CDR2 is SNEGSKA (reference sequence). The DNA of the CDR3 is TGCAGTGCTAGATCCCCTTACAGGGGGCAAGAGCAGTACTTC. It encodes CSARSPYRGQEQYF.

This clonotype has just a few counts. V gene TRBV6-2 or TRBV6-3 combines with J gene TRBJ2-1; D is perhaps TRBD2 (5 bases). The CDR3 has 14 amino acids. Trimming removed 0 bases from V and 9 bases from J, with 12 bases in between. Germline assignment: CDR1 MNHEY and CDR2 SVGEGT. The CDR3 reads CASSYSYFEGEQFF. As DNA, the CDR3 is TGTGCCAGCAGTTACTCGTATTTCGAGGGTGAGCAGTTCTTC.

This clonotype was counted many times. This chain joins TRBV3-1 and TRBJ2-7; D is unclear. Trimming took 6 bases from V and 4 from J, leaving 13 bases between them. The V gene's germline CDR1 is LGHDT and CDR2 YNNKEL (reference sequence). This CDR3 is built from 13 residues. The CDR3 reads CASSKTVMYEQYF. DNA of the CDR3: TGTGCCAGCAGTAAGACTGTAATGTACGAGCAGTACTTC.

The chain has TRBV20-1 and TRBJ2-1; the match to TRBD2 covers 10 bases. V was pared by 0 bases and J by 7 bases, with 6 bases of the junction left unmatched. The length of the CDR3 is 15 residues. Germline V gene lookup returns CDR1 DFQATT and CDR2 SNEGSKA (reference sequence). CDR3 coding DNA: TGCAGTGCTAGAGAGGCTAGCGGGAGTAGAAATGAGCAGTTCTTC. It is translated as CSAREASGSRNEQFF.

This clonotype has at least ten counts. This chain uses TRBV12-3 or TRBV12-4 with TRBJ1-1, with a possible D match to TRBD1 (5 bases). This CDR3 spans 12 amino acids. Trimming took off 5 bases at V and 11 bases at J, with 15 bases between the two ends. CDR3 loop: CASSPRQGSAFF. The CDR3 DNA sequence: TGTGCCAGCAGTCCTAGGCAGGGTTCGGCTTTCTTT.

This chain uses TRBV10-3 with TRBJ2-3; D is unclear. The CDR3 has 15 amino acids. Deletions cut 0 bases from V and 0 bases from J, with 7 bases between. The germline V gene encodes CDR1 ENHRY and CDR2 SYGVKD. CDR3: CAISESTGSTDTQYF. For the CDR3, the DNA is TGTGCCATCAGTGAGTCAACGGGTAGCACAGATACGCAGTATTTT.

This clonotype was seen more than once but under ten times. The chain is built from TRBV5-6 and TRBJ2-1, with D perhaps TRBD1 (5 bases). V lost 0 bases and J 7 bases, leaving 11 bases between the germline ends. The CDR3 sequence is 14 residues long. Germline CDR1 SGHDT, CDR2 YYEEEE. The CDR3 bases are TGTGCCAGCAGCTTGGGCCAGGGTGTGAATGAGCAGTTCTTC. It yields the protein CASSLGQGVNEQFF.

This clonotype was counted many times. The chain recombines TRBV28 with TRBJ1-1, with no clear D. V lost 7 bases and J 7 bases, leaving 13 bases between the germline ends. The CDR3 contains 12 residues. CDR1 and CDR2 (germline): MDHEN, SYDVKM. The CDR3 is CASNPRGREAFF. In DNA, the CDR3 is TGTGCCAGCAACCCGCGTGGCCGTGAAGCTTTCTTT.

This clonotype was detected a few times. This chain joins TRBV7-3 and TRBJ2-5, with D perhaps given as TRBD1 or TRBD2 (5 bases each). Deletions cut 4 bases from V and 4 bases from J, with 10 bases between. Germline CDR1 reads SGHTA; CDR2 reads FQGTGA. This CDR3 region has 13 residues. CDR3 in DNA: TGTGCCAGCAGCTGGGGCGGAGGAGAGACCCAGTACTTC. Residues: CASSWGGGETQYF.

The rearrangement joins TRBV6-2 or TRBV6-3 to TRBJ2-2; 9 bases fit TRBD1. The germline V gene encodes CDR1 MNHEY and CDR2 SVGEGT. The junction had 3 bases not matched to a gene; V was cut back by 5 bases and J by 2 bases. The CDR3 has 15 amino acids. The CDR3 nucleotides read TGTGCCAGCAGTATGGGACAGGGCAACACCGGGGAGCTGTTTTTT. The encoded protein is CASSMGQGNTGELFF.

Of note for this clonotype: A read error may explain this, as a much larger clone is one base away. V usage is TRBV20-1 and J usage is TRBJ2-3, with 7 bases aligning to TRBD1. V lost 7 bases to trimming and J lost 4 bases; unmatched junction nucleotides: 11. Germline-derived CDR1 and CDR2 are DFQATT and SNEGSKA (reference sequence). This CDR3 comprises 14 residues. The CDR3 region is CSVAGTVRSDTQYF. For the CDR3, the DNA is TGCAGTGTCGCCGGGACAGTTCGATCAGATACGCAGTATTTT.

This clonotype showed up many times. The rearrangement links TRBV24-1 to TRBJ2-1, with TRBD2 as a possible D gene (6 bases). This CDR3 contains 13 residues. CDR1 and CDR2 (germline): KGHDR, SFDVKD. V gave up 8 bases and J gave up 0 bases, with 7 bases separating them. CDR3 amino acids: CATNSGSYNEQFF. CDR3 DNA sequence: TGTGCCACCAATAGCGGCTCCTACAATGAGCAGTTCTTC.

This clonotype has at least ten counts. J is TRBJ1-2 and V is TRBV28; no definite D call. Germline V CDR1 and CDR2: MDHEN, SYDVKM. Trimming removed 2 bases at V and 4 bases at J, with 20 bases between. The CDR3 runs 17 residues. CDR3 sequence: CASSLGSSGSGGYGYTF. Written as DNA, the CDR3 is TGTGCCAGCAGTTTAGGGAGTTCGGGGTCCGGCGGCTATGGCTACACCTTC.

This clonotype was counted ten times or more. The chain is built from TRBV11-3 and TRBJ2-3, with 11 bases matching TRBD2. V gave up 5 bases and J gave up 3 bases; unmatched junction bases: 7. CDR1 SGHNT and CDR2 YENEEA come from the germline V gene. CDR3 length: 16 amino acids. The CDR3 DNA is TGTGCCAGCAGCCCCCGGGCTAGCGGGAGGACAGATACGCAGTATTTT. Amino acid sequence: CASSPRASGRTDTQYF.

This chain uses TRBV29-1 with TRBJ2-7, with 12 positions matching TRBD2. Germline loops: CDR1 SQVTM, CDR2 ANQGSEA. The CDR3 is made up of 15 amino acids. V lost 2 bases, J lost 0 bases, and 2 bases stayed unmatched. The CDR3 sequence: CSVEKTSGSSYEQYF. CDR3 sequence (DNA): TGCAGCGTTGAAAAGACTAGCGGGAGCTCCTACGAGCAGTACTTC.